These 2 T cell receptor beta chains were sequenced from one sample in a study of blood T cell repertoires in COVID-19. Data came from immunoSEQ multiplex PCR; TCRdb stores just in-frame clones and leaves some out. The sample carries 55,000 to 65,000 clones, approximately 78% recorded once. The sequenced sample consisted of peripheral blood. The origin of the receptors is a man aged 60-69 years with COVID-19, enrolled during active disease.

This clone has only one observation. The genes are TRBV4-2 and TRBJ1-5; TRBD1 is a possible D gene (5 bases). Germline CDR1 reads LGHNA; CDR2 reads YNFKEQ. This CDR3 is 15 amino acids long. The V end lost 4 bases, the J end lost 5 bases, and 15 bases lay between the germline ends. The CDR3 reads CASSLGMGGDQPQHF. CDR3 DNA: TGTGCCAGCAGCCTAGGGATGGGGGGTGATCAGCCCCAGCATTTT.

The chain carries TRBV6-5 and TRBJ2-7; 9 bases are shared with TRBD1. The CDR3 spans 13 residues. CDR1 MNHEY and CDR2 SVGAGI come from the germline V gene. The V and J ends lost 6 bases and 0 bases, in that order; junction bases with no gene match: 0. The CDR3 nucleotides are TGTGCCAGCAGGGGACAGGGCTCCTACGAGCAGTACTTC. Amino acids: CASRGQGSYEQYF.